These T cell receptor beta chains were read from a single sample in a study of cytomegalovirus exposure and HLA in healthy donors. Clones were read by immunoSEQ multiplex PCR, and TCRdb kept only the in-frame ones, dropping some. The profile shows around 180,000 clones, about 82% of them singletons. The sequenced sample consisted of PBMCs. These receptors all come from a woman younger than 35 in good health and CMV-seronegative. Each CDR3 is given with its conserved first and last residue. The D gene is left open where the match is weak. Only part of the rows carry a size: once, few, many, or a class if the clone is expanded.

d_call,clone_size,j_call,v_call,cdr3_nt,cdr3_aa
-,-,TRBJ2-7,TRBV7-6,TGTGCCAGCAGCATAGGAGGGGGCGCGTCGTACGAGCAGTACTTC,CASSIGGGASYEQYF
-,-,TRBJ2-7,TRBV6-6,TGTGCCAGCAGCCTTACAGGGCGCGAGCAGTACTTC,CASSLTGREQYF
-,-,TRBJ1-2,TRBV9,TGTGCCAGCAGCGCCCAGGGCAACTATGGCTACACCTTC,CASSAQGNYGYTF
-,few,TRBJ1-2,TRBV5-1,TGCGCCAGCAGAGTCCTCCCGGAGCAGTATGGCTACACCTTC,CASRVLPEQYGYTF
TRBD2,once,TRBJ2-1,TRBV4-2,TGTGCCAGCAGCCAAGACAAGCGGGGTATGGCCTACAATGAGCAGTTCTTC,CASSQDKRGMAYNEQFF
-,-,TRBJ1-4,TRBV11-2,TGTGCCAGCAGCTTAGAGTCCCTAGGCCCAAGTTGGGAAAAACTGTTTTTT,CASSLESLGPSWEKLFF
TRBD1,-,TRBJ2-7,TRBV5-1,TGCGCCAGCAGCAAACAGGGGGCTGGGTCCTACGAGCAGTACTTC,CASSKQGAGSYEQYF
-,-,TRBJ2-7,TRBV6-5,TGTGCCAGCAGTTACCGGCGGGGCTACGAGCAGTACTTC,CASSYRRGYEQYF
TRBD1,-,TRBJ1-2,TRBV9,TGTGCCAGCAGCCCACAGGGGGCGAATGACTATGGCTACACCTTC,CASSPQGANDYGYTF
-,few,TRBJ1-2,TRBV4-2,TGTGCCAGCAGCCAAACCGAGTATGGCTACACCTTC,CASSQTEYGYTF
TRBD1,-,TRBJ2-7,TRBV5-1,TGCGCCAGCAGCTCCCCTGGACAGGCCTACGAGCAGTACTTC,CASSSPGQAYEQYF
TRBD1,once,TRBJ1-2,TRBV30,TGTGCCTGGAGCCACCGGGGACAGTACGGCTACACCTTC,CAWSHRGQYGYTF
-,-,TRBJ1-4,TRBV29-1,TGCAGCGCCGGGATGGACGCTCGACGTGAAAAACTGTTTTTT,CSAGMDARREKLFF
-,once,TRBJ1-2,TRBV13,TGTGCCAGCAGCTTAAATATTGGCTACACCTTC,CASSLNIGYTF
TRBD2,-,TRBJ2-1,TRBV6-4,TGTGCCAGCAGTGACTCAAGCGGGGACGGGGGTGAGCAGTTCTTC,CASSDSSGDGGEQFF
TRBD1,-,TRBJ2-3,TRBV10-3,TGTGCCATCAGTGAGTCCCTCGGGACAGGCTCCACAGATACGCAGTATTTT,CAISESLGTGSTDTQYF
TRBD2,few,TRBJ2-7,TRBV5-1,TGCGCCAGCAGCTGGACTAGCGGGGTTAGCTCCTACGAGCAGTACTTC,CASSWTSGVSSYEQYF
TRBD2,-,TRBJ2-5,TRBV10-3,TGTGCCATCAGTGTTAGCGGGGGCGGTGGGACCCAGTACTTC,CAISVSGGGGTQYF
-,-,TRBJ1-1,TRBV19,TGTGCAACTAGGGTCGAACAGGGGAACACTGAAGCTTTCTTT,CATRVEQGNTEAFF
-,-,TRBJ2-5,TRBV9,TGTGCCAGCAGCGTAGGGGCAAAGAAAGAGACCCAGTACTTC,CASSVGAKKETQYF
-,-,TRBJ2-7,TRBV18,TGTGCCAGCTCTCCGACAGGCCTGCTACCCTACGAGCAGTACTTC,CASSPTGLLPYEQYF
-,-,TRBJ2-3,TRBV29-1,TGCAGCGTTGAAGATCTTCAGTATACGCAGTATTTT,CSVEDLQYTQYF
-,-,TRBJ2-2,TRBV11-1,TGTGCCAGCAGCTTAGACAGGGACGGGGCCACCGGGGAGCTGTTTTTT,CASSLDRDGATGELFF
-,-,TRBJ1-2,TRBV12-5,TGTGCTAGTGGTTTGGACATGGTAGGCTACACCTTC,CASGLDMVGYTF
TRBD2,-,TRBJ2-1,TRBV20-1,TGCAGTGCCGAGAAGCGGGGGTGGTTCTTC,CSAEKRGWFF
-,-,TRBJ2-2,TRBV7-3,TGTGCCAGCAGCTTAGCCAGACAGAGCGAAGGCACCGGGGAGCTGTTTTTT,CASSLARQSEGTGELFF
TRBD2,few,TRBJ2-7,TRBV5-1,TGCGCCAGCAGCCCGGTGGCGGGAGCTTACGAGCAGTACTTC,CASSPVAGAYEQYF
TRBD2,once,TRBJ2-1,TRBV19,TGTGCCAGTAGTGTCCTAGCGGGGGGGGCTAACAATGAGCAGTTCTTC,CASSVLAGGANNEQFF
TRBD1,-,TRBJ1-2,TRBV5-4,TGTGCCAGCAGCCGGGACAGGCAAGATTATGGCTACACCTTC,CASSRDRQDYGYTF
TRBD1,-,TRBJ2-7,TRBV4-1,TGCGCCAGCAGCCAAGCAATCGGGACAGGGACTGGGGAGCAGTACTTC,CASSQAIGTGTGEQYF
-,-,TRBJ1-1,TRBV11-2,TGTGCCAGCAGCTTAGGATCCCGGGCAGGGTCCGCTGAAGCTTTCTTT,CASSLGSRAGSAEAFF
-,-,TRBJ2-5,TRBV9,TGTGCCAGCAGCGTAGACAGGGCCTTTCAGACCCAGTACTTC,CASSVDRAFQTQYF
-,-,TRBJ1-5,TRBV5-1,TGCGCCAGCAGCTTGGCTCCCGGTTCGGTAAATCAGCCCCAGCATTTT,CASSLAPGSVNQPQHF
TRBD1,-,TRBJ1-4,TRBV9,TGTGCCAGCAGCGTAGCCTCGGGACAGGGTGGCGAAAAACTGTTTTTT,CASSVASGQGGEKLFF
TRBD1,-,TRBJ1-2,TRBV7-2,TGTGCCAGCAGCACCCGACAGGGGGCTAGGGGCTACACCTTC,CASSTRQGARGYTF
-,-,TRBJ2-3,TRBV7-9,TGTGCCAGCAGCTTAGGTCCAATGTTCGCACAGGACAAAACAGATACGCAGTATTTT,CASSLGPMFAQDKTDTQYF
TRBD1,-,TRBJ1-1,TRBV28,TGTGCCAGCACCCTGACAGGGTACGTCACTGAAGCTTTCTTT,CASTLTGYVTEAFF
-,-,TRBJ1-1,TRBV19,TGTGCCAGTAGTCAAGAGAAGAACACTGAAGCTTTCTTT,CASSQEKNTEAFF
TRBD2,-,TRBJ2-1,TRBV5-1,TGCGCCAGCAGCTTGGGCGCGGGGGGGCCGGATGAGCAGTTCTTC,CASSLGAGGPDEQFF
-,-,TRBJ2-7,TRBV2,TGTGCCAGCCGAGGACAGAACTACGAGCAGTACTTC,CASRGQNYEQYF
TRBD2,-,TRBJ2-1,TRBV4-1,TGCGCCAGCAGCCAAGATTCGGGACTATCTTCAAATGAGCAGTTCTTC,CASSQDSGLSSNEQFF
-,-,TRBJ2-7,TRBV5-1,TGCGCCAGCAGAGGGACACTCTTTACTGGGTACGAGCAGTACTTC,CASRGTLFTGYEQYF
TRBD1,-,TRBJ1-1,TRBV9,TGTGCCAGCAGCGAGAAGGGGGCGGAGAACACTGAAGCTTTCTTT,CASSEKGAENTEAFF
-,-,TRBJ1-2,TRBV20-1,TGCAGTGCTGATCAGTCCGTGGGCTACACCTTC,CSADQSVGYTF